This TCR beta chain came from a study of CD8+ T cells in alopecia areata. Study overall: Treated patients were given oral tofacitinib, which was dosed at 5 to 10 mg twice daily. Regarding the study as a whole: Scalp samples also contribute reads from the resident alphabeta T cells found in normal skin. Scalp clonality decreased significantly with tofacitinib, and so did expanded CD8+ clones among the top 100. While patients received tofacitinib, many expanded lesional clones remained present in scalp and blood.

Extracted RNA was reverse transcribed, and the resulting cDNA served as sequencing template. Measured with immunoSEQ multiplex PCR; TCRdb has only the in-frame clones, and not every one. The sample includes about 140,000 clones, about four fifths of them seen just once. V shed 5 bases, J shed 5 bases, and the junction held 6 bases outside the gene matches. This CDR3 is built from 14 residues. Germline assignment: CDR1 SEHNR and CDR2 FQNEAQ (reference sequence). This clone was observed once. Its antigen is still unknown. As for treatment: oral pan-JAK inhibitor, 5-10 mg twice daily. This clonotype was sampled from a human donor with alopecia areata. The specimen was CD8+ T cells sorted from blood, collected at week 4, from a patient treated with tofacitinib. The V call is TRBV7-9, the J call TRBJ2-1, with 7 positions matching TRBD2. For the CDR3, the DNA is TGTGCCAGCAGCAACCGGGGGGAGGACAATGAGCAGTTCTTC. Translated, it gives CASSNRGEDNEQFF.